This TCR beta chain emerged from a study of T cells in women clearing cervical HPV infection listed by TCRdb under 2018. A note on the overall study: The cases were 20 to 25 women with histologically confirmed HPV16-related CIN3 or worse, and 2 of these cases were invasive cancers. Blood from cases was collected at the visit at which the lesion was first identified, whereas blood from controls was collected once infection was no longer detected. Cases and controls were matched on year of sample collection and on age within five years. Among cases, blood sampling came a median of roughly 150 days after lesion detection, with an interquartile range of about 80 to 230 days. The controls were about 26 women whose single incident HPV16 infection cleared within 12 months with no development of precancer or cancer. The parent cohort enrolled 10,049 women aged 18 or older in Guanacaste, Costa Rica, during about 1992 to 1994 and followed them for less than 9 years. Since HLA typing was available for only a few women, HLA type could not be ruled out as a confounder. An exploratory proof-of-principle case-control study, nested within the Guanacaste HPV Natural History Study in Costa Rica, was conducted to compare TCR repertoires across cervical HPV16 outcomes. Five blinded duplicates per group were added as quality controls, so that some 60 samples were obtained: 50 or so participants and 10 replicates. Cases had a median age of almost 35 years compared with more than 37 for controls, and baseline characteristics showed no significant differences between the groups. General findings and caveats noted by the study authors: The cross-sectional design could not show whether associations preceded infection or resulted from it; effector/memory subsets and HPV-specific T cells were not isolated. Lower TRBV6-7 relative abundance was observed in cases than in controls (around 0.11% versus 0.15%; Bonferroni P = 0.0008). Across sequencing depths, CIN3+ cases showed significantly higher TCR repertoire richness than controls, but evenness did not differ between the groups. Because the number of T cells in each sample was unknown, differences in richness could reflect differing T-cell content rather than repertoire biology. Random forest classifiers that combined richness and V gene abundances separated cases from controls with an estimated AUC of under 0.85.

For this clone: What antigen it recognizes has not been identified. The observed sequence ends 3 residues before the CDR3 terminus, with the missing tail filled in from the germline J gene.

Using the immunoSEQ assay, multiplex PCR amplified TCR beta CDR3 regions from an average of about 1,300 ng of genomic DNA per sample. To correct primer bias, the assay used a complete synthetic TCR repertoire to set an amplification baseline. The amplicons were sequenced using the Illumina platform. Per the source publication's procedure: Error correction of the sequences involved clustering with frequency ratios plus a modified nearest-neighbor algorithm, after which the sequences were analyzed in the immunoSEQ Analyzer using IMGT gene definitions. At each rarefaction depth, TCR richness and evenness were averaged across 20 rarefaction repeats, and any sample with fewer sequences than the depth was left out. Wilcoxon rank sum tests with FDR correction were used to compare relative abundances of V, D and J genes between the groups. In the blinded duplicates, the intraclass correlation was nearly 96% for TCR richness and averaged 76.4% across more than 65 gene segments. TCRdb carries this immuneACCESS record with in-frame sequences only. Its versions omit some clonotypes, under half of them owing to an unresolved V gene in the studies checked, with the rest unexplained. That table supplies the V and J calls and clone size; D and trimming were determined from the DNA. For this sample, the table gives about 20,000 clones. The ten largest make up over 5.5% of the sample.

The germline V gene encodes CDR1 SGHTA and CDR2 FQGNSA. The CDR3 goes from the cysteine to the phenylalanine over 15 residues. Of the CDR3's DNA, 36 bases were read; they are in frame from base 1. Relative to germline, V is 0 bases shorter and J is 1 base shorter, with 9 bases between their ends. Every participant had a single incident cervical HPV16 infection, and women with prevalent HPV16 infections were excluded. Cervical HPV DNA was detected with MY09/MY11 PCR, and genotyping was done by dot-blot hybridization. Roughly 15 mL of heparinized blood was centrifuged, after which the buffy coat was aliquoted, frozen at -30 degrees C, and then stored at -80 degrees C. QIAGEN kits were used to extract genomic DNA from buffy coat specimens.

The sequence is built from TRBV7-2 and TRBJ1-1; D gene: possibly TRBD1, on 6 matching bases. The clonotype originates from a woman between 18 and 70 years old with a cervical HPV16 infection that either progressed to CIN3+ or cleared (not recorded which). The sample taken for sequencing was blood buffy coat. The sequenced CDR3 bases are TGTGCCAGCAGCTTAGCGTACAGGGCGAACACTGAA. This is translated as CASSLAYRANTE. The full CDR3 is CASSLAYRANTEAFF.